These 6 T cell receptor beta chains came from one sample sequenced in a study of T cells after yellow fever vaccination. MiXCR, run by TCRdb on the 5' RACE reads, gives a single entry per CDR3 protein. The sample holds a few hundred thousand distinct CDR3 sequences, roughly 3% seen once. Sequences were derived from CD4+ T cells sorted from PBMCs, sampled 10 days after the yellow fever booster vaccination. Receptor source: a man aged 18 to 30 who received the YFV17D yellow fever vaccine.

This clonotype was observed many times. V gene TRBV20-1 combines with J gene TRBJ2-3, with 8 nucleotides matching TRBD2. Germline V gene sequence: CDR1 DFQATT, CDR2 SNEGSKA (reference sequence). The J segment lost 1 base and the V segment lost 3 bases, leaving 0 bases of the junction unmatched. This CDR3 spans 13 amino acids. CDR3 coding DNA: TGCAGTGCTAGTAGCGGGGGCACAGATACGCAGTATTTT. This sequence encodes CSASSGGTDTQYF.

This clonotype was counted ten times or more. The gene calls are TRBV28 and TRBJ2-1; TRBD1 matches 9 bases. The V gene end was trimmed by 7 bases and the J gene end by 1 base; junction bases not matched to a gene: 5. The germline V gene has CDR1 MDHEN and CDR2 SYDVKM. The CDR3 spans 15 residues. The CDR3 nucleotides read TGTGCCAGCATATCACAGGGGGCGTCCTACAATGAGCAGTTCTTC. Amino acids: CASISQGASYNEQFF.

The CDR3 sequence is CASSLPGQTSTEAFF. CDR3 coding DNA: TGTGCCAGCAGCTTGCCTGGACAGACGAGCACTGAAGCTTTCTTT. The chain has TRBV11-2 and TRBJ1-1; TRBD1 is a possible D gene (6 bases). The CDR3 spans 15 residues. V lost 3 bases and J 4 bases, leaving 15 bases between the germline ends. Germline CDR1 SGHAT, CDR2 FQNNGV.

This clonotype was detected only a few times. The rearrangement links TRBV5-4 to TRBJ1-1; 9 bases match TRBD1. The V gene end was trimmed by 5 bases and the J gene end by 4 bases; junction bases not matched to a gene: 9. Germline-derived CDR1 and CDR2 are SGHNT and YYREEE (reference sequence). There are 15 residues in the CDR3. CDR3 DNA sequence: TGTGCCAGCAGGGGGACAGGGAGCGGCCTCACTGAAGCTTTCTTT. Protein sequence: CASRGTGSGLTEAFF.

The V gene is TRBV5-1, the J gene TRBJ1-3; weak D call: TRBD1 (5 bases). Trimming stripped 5 bases from V and 8 bases from J, with 14 bases between. The germline V gene has CDR1 SGHRS and CDR2 YFSETQ. The CDR3 spans 13 residues. The CDR3: CASRKEVGDTIYF. CDR3 coding DNA: TGCGCCAGCAGAAAAGAGGTGGGGGACACCATATATTTT.

Ten or more counts support this clonotype. The J gene is TRBJ2-3, the V gene TRBV4-3, with unresolved D. Germline V gene sequence: CDR1 LGHNA, CDR2 YSLEER. The CDR3 totals 19 residues. The ends were cut back, 4 bases at V and 2 bases at J, with 25 bases in the middle. The chain's CDR3 is CASSPLSPTDGYFTDTQYF. CDR3 DNA: TGCGCCAGCAGCCCCCTGAGCCCAACGGACGGATACTTCACAGATACGCAGTATTTT.